Listed here is a single T cell receptor (beta chain). This CDR3 is 14 amino acids long. Germline CDR1 reads SGHTA; CDR2 reads FQGNSA. V lost 4 bases to trimming and J lost 6 bases, with 15 bases between them. The sample originates from a study of blood T cell repertoires in COVID-19. Study details: COVID-19 samples collected from the United States, Italy and Spain covered acute and convalescent phases. PBMCs, B-cell-depleted T cells, or T cells provided the cDNA or gDNA that made up the material.

In the authors' methods: By means of reference gene primer amplification, nucleated cell counts were estimated. TCRdb's table, derived via immunoSEQ multiplex PCR, lists solely in-frame clones and lacks some. V and J calls plus clone size are reproduced from that table; the DNA served to infer D and trimming. The sample yields approximately 90,000 clones, approximately 80% seen once. This clonotype originated in a human donor in a cohort sampled during active COVID-19. The sample consisted of peripheral blood. The chain employs TRBV7-2 and TRBJ1-2; D is perhaps TRBD1 (5 bases). Here the CDR3 reads CASSYKTVGNGYTF. CDR3 nucleotide sequence: TGTGCCAGCAGCTATAAGACAGTAGGGAATGGCTACACCTTC.